This TCR beta chain stems from a study of blood T cell repertoires in COVID-19. Background on the study: Material from acute and convalescent COVID-19 was sourced from the United States, Italy and Spain. The analysed material was cDNA or gDNA that came from T cells, B-cell-depleted T cells, or PBMCs.

The germline V and J ends were trimmed by 2 bases and 15 bases, with 13 bases remaining between them. Germline V CDR1 and CDR2: SGHAT, FQNNGV. CDR3 length equals 12 residues. Per the authors' pipeline: Researchers report that nucleated cell counts were estimated from reference gene primer amplification. Clones were sequenced by immunoSEQ multiplex PCR, and TCRdb holds only the in-frame ones, with some missing. V, J and clone size were drawn from that table, and D and trimming were deduced from the DNA. Of approximately 170,000 clones in the sample, around nine tenths were seen once. The sequenced sample consisted of peripheral blood. The TCR originated in a man between 18 and 35 years old with active or convalescent COVID-19. V is TRBV11-2 and J is TRBJ1-4; D may be TRBD1 (5 bases). The CDR3 loop reads CASSLMPGMVFF. In nucleotides, the CDR3 is TGTGCCAGCAGCTTAATGCCAGGGATGGTGTTTTTT.